These T cell receptor beta chains were read from a single sample in a study of T-cell reconstitution after alpha-beta-depleted transplantation in children. MiXCR was run by TCRdb on the PCR reads, yielding one entry per CDR3 protein. The sample lists fewer than 1 million distinct CDR3 sequences; around 15% were seen once. The sample was PBMCs, mostly from graft donor cells, taken 360 days after TCRalphabeta/CD19-depleted stem cell transplant. The source of these receptors is a male patient younger than 18 who had a stem cell transplant for acute lymphoblastic leukemia, so the T cells may come from the graft donor. Both conserved end residues are part of each CDR3. A D gene is named only where the DNA matches it firmly. Not every row has a clone size; where given, it reads once, few, many or a size class.

J	size	D	length	V	CDR3	DNA
TRBJ2-3	few	.	15	TRBV5-1	CASSLGLPPTDTQYF	TGCGCCAGCAGCTTGGGACTTCCTCCCACAGATACGCAGTATTTT
TRBJ2-1	few	TRBD2	15	TRBV7-3	CASSPRTSGSHEQFF	TGTGCCAGCAGCCCACGGACTAGCGGGAGCCATGAGCAGTTCTTC
TRBJ1-2	many	.	15	TRBV4-1	CASSQLQTSNYGYTF	TGCGCCAGCAGCCAGCTACAGACTTCTAACTATGGCTACACCTTC
TRBJ2-2	.	.	13	TRBV6-2/TRBV6-3	CATGTSNTGELFF	TGTGCCACCGGGACTTCGAACACCGGGGAGCTGTTTTTT
TRBJ2-7	.	.	14	TRBV3-1	CASSQQANQNEQYF	TGTGCCAGCAGCCAGCAGGCTAACCAAAACGAGCAGTACTTC
TRBJ1-5	few	.	17	TRBV4-1	CASSPRYRAGPNQPQHF	TGCGCCAGCAGCCCTCGCTATCGGGCAGGGCCTAATCAGCCCCAGCATTTT
TRBJ2-7	many	.	12	TRBV15	CATSREGPEQYF	TGTGCCACCAGCAGAGAGGGGCCCGAGCAGTACTTC
TRBJ2-1	.	.	15	TRBV12-3/TRBV12-4	CASSGSGEEGNEQFF	TGTGCCAGCAGTGGGTCGGGGGAGGAGGGCAATGAGCAGTTCTTC
TRBJ2-1	few	.	12	TRBV7-3	CASSTLDDEQFF	TGTGCCAGCAGTACCCTGGACGATGAGCAGTTCTTC
TRBJ2-2	.	.	15	TRBV7-9	CASRWKGGNTGELFF	TGTGCCAGCAGGTGGAAAGGGGGGAACACCGGGGAGCTGTTTTTT
TRBJ2-6	.	TRBD1	20	TRBV19	CASSIGPTGGHHSGANVLTF	TGTGCCAGTAGTATAGGCCCGACAGGGGGACACCACTCTGGGGCCAACGTCCTGACTTTC
TRBJ2-3	many	.	15	TRBV15	CATSREKSPGDTQYF	TGTGCCACCAGCAGAGAAAAGAGCCCAGGGGATACGCAGTATTTT
TRBJ1-1	.	.	15	TRBV5-1	CASIDVGAGNTEAFF	TGCGCCAGCATCGATGTAGGGGCCGGGAACACTGAAGCTTTCTTT
TRBJ1-1	.	.	15	TRBV10-1	CASSESTSAASEAFF	TGCGCCAGCAGTGAGTCGACGTCGGCAGCGTCTGAAGCTTTCTTT
TRBJ2-1	few	.	15	TRBV14	CASSQWTPGNSEQFF	TGTGCCAGCAGCCAATGGACCCCCGGCAATAGTGAGCAGTTCTTC
TRBJ1-2	.	.	10	TRBV20-1	CSAPTTGYTF	TGCAGTGCTCCGACGACGGGGTACACCTTC
TRBJ2-5	few	.	13	TRBV24-1	CATSGGAQETQYF	TGTGCCACCAGTGGGGGGGCTCAGGAGACCCAGTACTTC
TRBJ2-1	many	.	14	TRBV27	CASSFVGSYNEQFF	TGTGCCAGCAGTTTCGTGGGCTCCTACAATGAGCAGTTCTTC
TRBJ2-7	.	TRBD2	15	TRBV20-1	CSARKFRGAGGEQYF	TGCAGTGCTAGAAAATTTCGGGGAGCGGGAGGCGAGCAGTACTTC
TRBJ1-6	.	.	15	TRBV29-1	CSVTTGQTGNSPLHF	TGCAGCGTTACAACAGGGCAGACGGGTAATTCACCCCTCCACTTT
TRBJ2-2	few	TRBD1	14	TRBV12-3/TRBV12-4	CASSLEAGGVELFF	TGTGCCAGCAGTTTAGAGGCAGGGGGCGTGGAGCTGTTTTTT
TRBJ2-2	.	.	12	TRBV29-1	CSVGDFTGELFF	TGCAGCGTTGGGGACTTCACCGGGGAGCTGTTTTTT
TRBJ2-3	many	.	16	TRBV28	CASSDPRGGGTDTQYF	TGTGCCAGCAGTGACCCTCGGGGAGGCGGCACAGATACGCAGTATTTT
TRBJ2-7	.	TRBD2	15	TRBV20-1	CSARDPATSAYEQYF	TGCAGTGCTAGAGATCCCGCGACTAGCGCGTACGAGCAGTACTTC
TRBJ2-7	.	TRBD2	14	TRBV6-1	CASMRTSGAYEQYF	TGTGCCAGCATGAGGACTAGCGGGGCCTACGAGCAGTACTTC
TRBJ1-3	few	.	15	TRBV19	CASSHDGSSGNTIYF	TGTGCCAGTAGCCACGACGGGTCCTCTGGAAACACCATATATTTT
TRBJ2-7	.	TRBD2	17	TRBV3-1	CASSQDVRTSGIYEQYF	TGTGCCAGCAGCCAAGATGTGCGGACTAGCGGGATCTACGAGCAGTACTTC
TRBJ1-5	few	.	15	TRBV27	CASSSSLYSNQPQHF	TGTGCCAGCAGTTCGTCCCTGTATAGCAATCAGCCCCAGCATTTT
TRBJ1-2	many	.	17	TRBV3-1	CASSQDVLGRINYGYTF	TGTGCCAGCAGCCAAGACGTCTTGGGCAGGATTAACTATGGCTACACCTTC
TRBJ1-6	few	.	15	TRBV7-8	CASSQPGQGLSPLHF	TGTGCCAGCAGCCAACCCGGCCAGGGGTTGTCACCCCTCCACTTT
TRBJ2-1	.	.	13	TRBV7-3	CASRRGPNNEQFF	TGTGCCAGCAGGAGAGGACCCAACAATGAGCAGTTCTTC
TRBJ2-7	.	TRBD2	13	TRBV2	CASEGTISYEQYF	TGTGCCAGCGAGGGGACTATTTCCTACGAGCAGTACTTC
TRBJ2-2	few	.	14	TRBV5-8	CASSFQGGAGELFF	TGTGCCAGCAGCTTTCAGGGGGGTGCCGGGGAGCTGTTTTTT
TRBJ2-2	many	.	16	TRBV9	CASSGLVYGFTGELFF	TGTGCCAGCAGCGGACTAGTTTACGGGTTTACCGGGGAGCTGTTTTTT
TRBJ2-1	.	TRBD2	16	TRBV6-1	CASSGVWTSGYNEQFF	TGTGCCAGCAGTGGTGTCTGGACTAGCGGTTACAATGAGCAGTTCTTC
TRBJ2-2	many	.	14	TRBV28	CASSLHSNTGELFF	TGTGCCAGCAGTCTTCATTCGAACACCGGGGAGCTGTTTTTT
TRBJ2-7	.	TRBD1	15	TRBV7-9	CASSPLDRAPYEQYF	TGTGCCAGCAGCCCCCTGGACAGGGCCCCCTACGAGCAGTACTTC
TRBJ2-7	.	.	16	TRBV27	CASSLTWGEHSYEQYF	TGTGCCAGCAGCCTCACTTGGGGGGAGCATTCCTACGAGCAGTACTTC
TRBJ2-1	.	TRBD2	15	TRBV5-1	CASSLVAGGVGEQFF	TGCGCCAGCAGCCTTGTTGCGGGAGGAGTCGGTGAGCAGTTCTTC
TRBJ2-5	.	TRBD2	16	TRBV5-4	CASSFPSGEHQETQYF	TGTGCCAGCAGCTTTCCTAGCGGGGAACACCAAGAGACCCAGTACTTC
TRBJ2-2	few	TRBD2	15	TRBV2	CASWGGRVNTGELFF	TGTGCCTCCTGGGGCGGGAGAGTGAACACCGGGGAGCTGTTTTTT
TRBJ2-3	.	.	15	TRBV5-1	CASSLAEIGTDTQYF	TGCGCCAGCAGCTTGGCAGAGATCGGCACAGATACGCAGTATTTT
TRBJ1-4	.	TRBD1	12	TRBV2	CATLDRGEKLFF	TGTGCCACGCTAGACAGGGGTGAAAAACTGTTTTTT
TRBJ2-7	.	.	13	TRBV29-1	CSVAGQTSYEQYF	TGCAGCGTTGCCGGCCAAACATCCTACGAGCAGTACTTC